The 26 T cell receptor beta chains in this list originate from one sample, sequenced in a study of patients and donors after allogeneic stem cell transplantation. TCRdb redid the calling of the RT-PCR reads with MiXCR, one entry per CDR3 protein. The repertoire includes about a million distinct CDR3 sequences, roughly 18% of them detected once, and roughly 6% sits in the top ten. The sequenced material came from blood, either unsorted or a sorted T cell fraction (not recorded which). These TCRs come from a human donor who was either an allogeneic HSCT recipient or a stem cell or donor lymphocyte infusion donor (not recorded which). It is not recorded whose cells these are; they may come from a transplant donor.

The rearrangement links TRBV15 to TRBJ2-1, with D unresolved. In germline, CDR1 is LNHNV, CDR2 YYDKDF (reference sequence). The length of the CDR3 is 16 residues. Trimming left V 0 bases short and J 0 bases short, with 9 bases between. The CDR3 sequence is CATSRDLGGSYNEQFF. CDR3 coding DNA: TGTGCCACCAGCAGAGATCTGGGCGGCTCCTACAATGAGCAGTTCTTC.

This clonotype showed up just a few times. The V gene is TRBV20-1, the J gene TRBJ2-2, with D tentatively TRBD2 (7 bases). In germline, CDR1 is DFQATT, CDR2 SNEGSKA (reference sequence). The V end was cut by 4 bases, the J end by 4 bases, with 13 bases between. This CDR3 spans 14 amino acids. The CDR3: CSATAGAATGELFF. CDR3 DNA sequence: TGCAGTGCTACCGCGGGGGCGGCCACCGGGGAGCTGTTTTTT.

This clonotype was counted at least ten times. The chain carries TRBV7-8 and TRBJ2-7; D is unclear. Germline-derived CDR1 and CDR2 are SGHVS and FQNEAQ. The germline V and J ends were trimmed by 2 bases and 3 bases, with 8 bases remaining between them. The CDR3 spans 13 residues. CDR3 in DNA: TGTGCCAGCAGCTTATACGGAAGCTACGAGCAGTACTTC. Translating it yields CASSLYGSYEQYF. Combining the CDR3 with reference TRBV7-8 and TRBJ2-7 gives the whole variable domain GAGVSQSPRYKVAKRGQDVALRCDPISGHVSLFWYQQALGQGPEFLTYFQNEAQLDKSGLPSDRFFAERPEGSVSTLKIQRTQQEDSAVYLCASSLYGSYEQYFGPGTRLTVT.

This sequence joins TRBV4-1 and TRBJ2-1; 9 bases are shared with TRBD1. Trimming took 4 bases from V and 8 from J; bases not matched to a gene: 9. From germline, CDR1 is MGHRA and CDR2 YSYEKL. The CDR3 loop spans 15 amino acids. CDR3 loop: CASSPGQGVSYEQFF. The CDR3 coding sequence is TGCGCCAGCAGCCCGGGACAGGGTGTTTCTTATGAGCAGTTCTTC.

This clonotype has just a few counts. This chain links TRBV12-3 or TRBV12-4 with TRBJ2-7; the D is unclear. V gave up 2 bases and J gave up 2 bases, with 13 bases separating them. The CDR3 is 15 residues long. The CDR3: CASSLLGIQAYEQYF. CDR3 DNA sequence: TGTGCCAGCAGTTTATTGGGCATCCAAGCCTACGAGCAGTACTTC.

The genes are TRBV19 and TRBJ1-5, with no clear D. Germline V CDR1 and CDR2: LNHDA, SQIVND (reference sequence). V lost 0 bases, J lost 7 bases, and 10 bases lay in between. CDR3 length: 14 amino acids. CDR3 amino acids: CASSIDTGGQPQHF. The CDR3 DNA is TGTGCCAGTAGTATAGACACCGGCGGCCAGCCCCAGCATTTT.

The chain uses TRBV7-8 and TRBJ1-5; D is uncertain. V was trimmed by 0 bases and J by 7 bases, leaving 10 bases between them. Germline V CDR1 and CDR2: SGHVS, FQNEAQ. This CDR3 spans 14 amino acids. The CDR3 sequence: CASSLAGFRQPQHF. In DNA form, the CDR3 reads TGTGCCAGCAGCTTAGCGGGATTTAGGCAGCCCCAGCATTTT.

This clonotype has a handful of counts. The gene calls are TRBV11-2 and TRBJ1-6; D uncertain. This CDR3 is 13 amino acids long. V shed 5 bases and J shed 4 bases, with 6 bases lying between them. The germline V gene encodes CDR1 SGHAT and CDR2 FQNNGV. CDR3 sequence (DNA): TGTGCCAGCAGCACCATATATAATTCACCCCTCCACTTT. This sequence encodes CASSTIYNSPLHF.

The sample holds a few counts of this clonotype. V and J are TRBV29-1 and TRBJ2-1; 7 bases agree with TRBD1. This CDR3 contains 13 residues. Germline loops: CDR1 SQVTM, CDR2 ANQGSEA. J lost 2 bases, V lost 4 bases, and 2 bases had no gene match. The CDR3 sequence is CSVGQGPYNEQFF. DNA of the CDR3: TGCAGCGTTGGACAGGGCCCCTACAATGAGCAGTTCTTC.

The rearrangement uses TRBV4-2 and TRBJ2-1; D ambiguous. Germline V lookup: CDR1 LGHNA, CDR2 YNFKEQ. The CDR3 has 15 residues. Written as DNA, the CDR3 is TGTCCGGAATGCGAGCAGCGATTCATAAACAATGAGCAGTTCTTC. Protein sequence: CPECEQRFINNEQFF.

The chain's CDR3 is CASSLPRGGTDTQYF. The CDR3, as DNA: TGTGCCAGCAGTCTGCCCCGAGGGGGCACAGATACGCAGTATTTT. The genes are TRBV2 and TRBJ2-3; D might be TRBD1 or TRBD2, each matching 5 bases. Trimming removed 5 bases from V and 1 base from J, with 13 bases in between. CDR3 length: 15 residues. CDR1 SNHLY and CDR2 FYNNEI come from the germline V gene.

The chain carries TRBV11-2 and TRBJ1-1; D may be TRBD1 (5 bases). Germline V CDR1 and CDR2: SGHAT, FQNNGV. Between the trimmed V and J ends, which lost 4 bases and 6 bases, there was a span of 9 bases. The CDR3 sequence is 12 residues long. CDR3 sequence: CASSSFRAEAFF. The CDR3 bases are TGTGCCAGCAGCTCATTCAGGGCTGAAGCTTTCTTT.

V gene TRBV7-3 combines with J gene TRBJ2-1, with 12 bases identical to TRBD2. This CDR3 spans 17 amino acids. CDR1 and CDR2 (germline): SGHTA, FQGTGA. V was pared by 4 bases and J by 9 bases, with 13 bases of the junction left unmatched. The CDR3 DNA reads TGTGCCAGCAGCTCCGTGGCTAGCGGGGGGGCCGTAGGTGAGCAGTTCTTC. Translated: CASSSVASGGAVGEQFF.

This clonotype was picked up many times. The chain employs TRBV24-1 and TRBJ1-2, with a weak D call TRBD1 (5 bases). This CDR3 has 14 amino acids. Trimming removed 1 base at V and 7 bases at J, with 12 bases between. Germline values: CDR1 KGHDR, CDR2 SFDVKD. This CDR3 reads CATSDLSRDRGYTF. The CDR3, as DNA: TGTGCCACCAGTGATTTAAGCAGGGACCGTGGCTACACCTTC.

The chain employs TRBV2 and TRBJ1-2; tentatively, D is TRBD1 (5 bases). V lost 6 bases and J 6 bases, leaving 14 bases between the germline ends. Germline assignment: CDR1 SNHLY and CDR2 FYNNEI. CDR3 size: 13 residues. The DNA of the CDR3 is TGTGCCAGCAGGGTCGACAGCGGGGATGGCTACACCTTC. Translated, it gives CASRVDSGDGYTF.

The chain combines TRBV5-1 with TRBJ1-2, with D perhaps TRBD1 (5 bases). Between the trimmed V and J ends, which lost 0 bases and 4 bases, there was a span of 7 bases. CDR1 SGHRS and CDR2 YFSETQ come from the germline V gene. The CDR3 totals 13 residues. DNA of the CDR3: TGCGCCAGCAGCTTGGAACAGGTCTATGGCTACACCTTC. As protein: CASSLEQVYGYTF.

This clonotype was observed at least ten times. The chain couples TRBV20-1 to TRBJ2-4; either TRBD1 or TRBD2 may fit D (6 bases each). CDR1 is DFQATT, CDR2 SNEGSKA, per germline (reference sequence). The V end lost 4 bases, the J end lost 0 bases, and 16 bases lay between the germline ends. The CDR3 has 16 residues. CDR3 coding DNA: TGCAGTGCTAACGGGGGCCGAACCTTAGCCAAAAACATTCAGTACTTC. This codes for CSANGGRTLAKNIQYF.

This clonotype showed up just a few times. V usage is TRBV25-1 and J usage is TRBJ2-3; the D is unclear. Trimming took off 5 bases at V and 3 bases at J, with 15 bases between the two ends. CDR1 MGHDK and CDR2 SYGVNS come from the germline V gene. CDR3 size: 15 residues. The CDR3 protein is CASSPQYPKTDTQYF. The CDR3 bases are TGTGCCAGCAGTCCCCAGTACCCAAAGACAGATACGCAGTATTTT.

The chain links TRBV7-9 to TRBJ2-3; perhaps TRBD1 as D (5 bases). The ends were cut back, 1 base at V and 2 bases at J, with 16 bases in the middle. The germline CDR1 and CDR2 sequences are SEHNR and FQNEAQ (reference sequence). This CDR3 is 17 amino acids long. The CDR3 bases are TGTGCCAGCAGCTTAGTTCCCCAGACAGACAACACAGATACGCAGTATTTT. Translated, it gives CASSLVPQTDNTDTQYF.

This clonotype has only a few counts. V usage is TRBV4-1 and J usage is TRBJ2-7; TRBD1 might be the D (6 bases). Germline V gene lookup returns CDR1 MGHRA and CDR2 YSYEKL. The germline V and J ends were trimmed by 1 base and 2 bases, with 12 bases remaining between them. The CDR3 contains 15 residues. The CDR3 bases are TGCGCCAGCAGCCAAGGACAGGCTTGGGCCTACGAGCAGTACTTC. Translated: CASSQGQAWAYEQYF.

The chain carries TRBV7-9 and TRBJ1-1; 9 positions match TRBD1. J was trimmed by 4 bases and V by 6 bases; bases with no gene match: 12. CDR1 is SEHNR, CDR2 FQNEAQ, per germline (reference sequence). The CDR3 is made up of 16 amino acids. CDR3 DNA sequence: TGTGCCAGCAGAGGGGGACAGGGCAGAGGAGGCACTGAAGCTTTCTTT. Encoded protein: CASRGGQGRGGTEAFF.

This clonotype was observed at least ten times. This chain connects TRBV5-1 to TRBJ1-1; D remains ambiguous. The CDR3 totals 14 residues. Germline loops: CDR1 SGHRS, CDR2 YFSETQ. Deletions cut 3 bases from V and 5 bases from J, with 14 bases between. The CDR3 nucleotides are TGCGCCAGCAGCTATGACTCCTACGGGACTGAAGCTTTCTTT. The encoded protein is CASSYDSYGTEAFF.

The chain uses TRBV27 and TRBJ2-1, with D maybe TRBD2 (6 bases). The CDR3 loop spans 15 amino acids. Looked up from germline, CDR1 is MNHEY and CDR2 is SMNVEV (reference sequence). The V gene lost 5 bases and the J gene lost 5 bases, with 16 bases spanning the gap. The chain's CDR3 is CASSPRWAGNNEQFF. The CDR3 nucleotides read TGTGCCAGCAGTCCCCGTTGGGCGGGAAACAATGAGCAGTTCTTC.

DNA for the CDR3: TGCGCCAGCATGGAAAGCGGGGCCTACGAGCAGTACTTC. Translation gives CASMESGAYEQYF. The chain carries TRBV5-1 and TRBJ2-7, with TRBD2 matching over 7 bases. The trim removed 6 bases at V and 2 bases at J, leaving 5 bases unmatched. Germline CDR1 SGHRS, CDR2 YFSETQ. CDR3 size: 13 residues.

This clonotype was seen more than once but under ten times. The chain has TRBV4-1 and TRBJ2-4; the D is unclear. CDR3 length: 14 amino acids. Germline V gene data show CDR1 as MGHRA and CDR2 as YSYEKL. Trimming shortened V by 4 bases and J by 0 bases, and 7 bases separated the two germline ends. CDR3 residues: CASSPNLAKNIQYF. For the CDR3, the DNA is TGCGCCAGCAGCCCAAATCTAGCCAAAAACATTCAGTACTTC.

The V and J genes are TRBV9 and TRBJ2-3; 9 bases agree with TRBD2. The CDR3 consists of 16 residues. The germline gives CDR1 SGDLS, CDR2 YYNGEE. With V trimmed by 0 bases and J by 4 bases, 6 bases remained unmatched. The chain's CDR3 is CASSVEGSGGPDTQYF. In DNA form, the CDR3 reads TGTGCCAGCAGCGTAGAGGGTAGCGGGGGCCCAGATACGCAGTATTTT.